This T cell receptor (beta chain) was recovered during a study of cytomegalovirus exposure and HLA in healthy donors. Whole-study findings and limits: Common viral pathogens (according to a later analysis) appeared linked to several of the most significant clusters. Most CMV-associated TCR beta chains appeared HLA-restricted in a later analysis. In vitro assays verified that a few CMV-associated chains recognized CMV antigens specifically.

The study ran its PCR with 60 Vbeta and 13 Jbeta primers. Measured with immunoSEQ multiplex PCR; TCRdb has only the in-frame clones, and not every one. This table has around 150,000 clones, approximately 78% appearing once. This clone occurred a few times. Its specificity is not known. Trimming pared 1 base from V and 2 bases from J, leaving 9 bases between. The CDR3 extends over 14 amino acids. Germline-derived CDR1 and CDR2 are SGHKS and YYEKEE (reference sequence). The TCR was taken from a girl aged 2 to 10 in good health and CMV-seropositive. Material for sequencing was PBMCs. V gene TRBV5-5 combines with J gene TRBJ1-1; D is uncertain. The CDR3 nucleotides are TGTGCCAGCAGCTTGTATCACAGAAACACTGAAGCTTTCTTT. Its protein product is CASSLYHRNTEAFF.